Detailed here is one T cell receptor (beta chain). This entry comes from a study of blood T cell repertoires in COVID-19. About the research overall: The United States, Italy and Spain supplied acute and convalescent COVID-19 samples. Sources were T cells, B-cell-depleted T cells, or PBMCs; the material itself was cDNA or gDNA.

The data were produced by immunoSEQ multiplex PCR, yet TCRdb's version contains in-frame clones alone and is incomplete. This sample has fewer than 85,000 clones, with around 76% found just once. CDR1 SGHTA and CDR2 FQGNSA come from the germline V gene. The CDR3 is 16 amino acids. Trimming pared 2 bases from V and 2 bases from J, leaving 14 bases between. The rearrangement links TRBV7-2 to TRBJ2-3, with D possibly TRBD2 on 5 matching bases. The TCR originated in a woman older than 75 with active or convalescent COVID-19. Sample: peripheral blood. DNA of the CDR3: TGTGCCAGCAGCTTACGAGGGCCAGCTCACACAGATACGCAGTATTTT. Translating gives CASSLRGPAHTDTQYF.